This paragraph covers one T cell receptor (beta chain) sequence. Its cognate antigen is unknown. The ends were cut back, 3 bases at V and 5 bases at J, with 19 bases in the middle. The CDR3 loop spans 16 amino acids. CDR1 is SNHLY, CDR2 FYNNEI, per germline. This entry belongs to a study of cytomegalovirus exposure and HLA in healthy donors. Whole-study results and caveats: Immune exposure was documented only through CMV serostatus.

This PCR relied on a set of 60 Vbeta primers and 13 Jbeta primers. Repertoires were generated with immunoSEQ multiplex PCR, while TCRdb's copy carries only in-frame clones and drops some. Of some 200,000 clones detected, 60% to 85% appear once; the ten largest clones hold around 3.1%. Likely unrecorded immune exposures existed in these nominally healthy donors. Sequenced: PBMCs. The source of this sequence is a female donor in good health and CMV-seronegative. The chain links TRBV2 to TRBJ1-2; D gene uncertain. The CDR3 bases are TGTGCCAGCAGTGAGTTTTCGTCTGCAGGAAGGTATGGCTACACCTTC. Its protein is CASSEFSSAGRYGYTF.